This entry concerns a single T cell receptor (beta chain). The assay was immunoSEQ multiplex PCR, and TCRdb's table has in-frame clones only and misses some. The sample holds tens of thousands of clones, 98% seen once. These data belong to a study of technical replicates of blood from a handful of donors. Source material: T cells isolated from PBMCs. The TCR originated in a human donor in good health.

CDR3 DNA: TGTGCCAGTAGTCCGGACCCCGGACAGGGTGAAAAACTGTTTTTT. Translated, it gives CASSPDPGQGEKLFF. The chain has TRBV19 and TRBJ1-4; 8 bases line up with TRBD1. Looked up from germline, CDR1 is LNHDA and CDR2 is SQIVND (reference sequence). CDR3 length equals 15 residues. The V gene end was trimmed by 5 bases and the J gene end by 7 bases; junction bases not matched to a gene: 9.